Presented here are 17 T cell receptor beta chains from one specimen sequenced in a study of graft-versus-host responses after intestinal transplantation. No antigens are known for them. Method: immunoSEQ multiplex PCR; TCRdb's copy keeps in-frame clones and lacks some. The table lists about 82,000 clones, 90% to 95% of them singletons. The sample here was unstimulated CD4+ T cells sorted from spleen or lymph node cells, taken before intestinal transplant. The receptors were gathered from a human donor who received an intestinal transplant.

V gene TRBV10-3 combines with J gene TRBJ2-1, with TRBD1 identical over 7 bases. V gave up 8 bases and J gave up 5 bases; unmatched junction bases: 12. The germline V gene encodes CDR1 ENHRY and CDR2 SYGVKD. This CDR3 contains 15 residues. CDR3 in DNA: TGTGCCATCCTTGAGAGGGGACAGAGAGACAATGAGCAGTTCTTC. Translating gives CAILERGQRDNEQFF.

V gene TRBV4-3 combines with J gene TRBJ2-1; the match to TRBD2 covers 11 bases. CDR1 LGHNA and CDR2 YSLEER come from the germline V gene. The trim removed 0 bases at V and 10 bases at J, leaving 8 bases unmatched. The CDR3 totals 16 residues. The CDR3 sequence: CASSQELSGGGGEQFF. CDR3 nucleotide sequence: TGCGCCAGCAGCCAAGAACTTAGCGGGGGGGGAGGGGAGCAGTTCTTC.

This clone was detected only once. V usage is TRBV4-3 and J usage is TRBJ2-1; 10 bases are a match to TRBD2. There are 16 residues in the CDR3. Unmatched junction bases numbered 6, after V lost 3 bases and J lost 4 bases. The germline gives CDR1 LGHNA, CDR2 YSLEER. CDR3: CASSHWTSGDYNEQFF. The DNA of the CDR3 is TGCGCCAGCAGCCACTGGACTAGCGGTGATTACAATGAGCAGTTCTTC.

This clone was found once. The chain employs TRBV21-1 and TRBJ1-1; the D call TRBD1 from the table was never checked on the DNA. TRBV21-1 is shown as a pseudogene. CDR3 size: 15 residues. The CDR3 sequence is CASSNRQGRDTEAFF. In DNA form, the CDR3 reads TGTGCCAGCAGCAACCGACAGGGTCGAGACACTGAAGCTTTCTTT.

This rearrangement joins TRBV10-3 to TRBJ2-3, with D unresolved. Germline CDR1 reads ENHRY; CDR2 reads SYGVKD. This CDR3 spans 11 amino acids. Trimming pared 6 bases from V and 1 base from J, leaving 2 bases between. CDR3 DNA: TGTGCCATCAGCGGCACAGATACGCAGTATTTT. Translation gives CAISGTDTQYF.

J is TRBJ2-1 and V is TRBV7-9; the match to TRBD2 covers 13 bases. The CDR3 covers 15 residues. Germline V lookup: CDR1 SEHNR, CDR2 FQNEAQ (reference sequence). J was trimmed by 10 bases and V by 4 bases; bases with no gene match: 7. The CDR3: CASSWTSGGIREQFF. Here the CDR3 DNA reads TGTGCCAGCAGCTGGACTAGCGGGGGAATCCGGGAGCAGTTCTTC.

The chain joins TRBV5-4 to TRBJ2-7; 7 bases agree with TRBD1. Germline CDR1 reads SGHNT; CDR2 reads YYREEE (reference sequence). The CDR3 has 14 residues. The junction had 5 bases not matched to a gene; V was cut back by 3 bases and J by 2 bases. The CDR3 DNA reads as TGTGCCAGCAGCTCGACAGGGCCCCCCTACGAGCAGTACTTC. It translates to CASSSTGPPYEQYF.

The CDR3, as DNA: TGCGCCAGCAGCTTGGAGGGGGCTCAGCCCCAGCATTTT. Translated, it gives CASSLEGAQPQHF. The chain carries TRBV5-1 and TRBJ1-5; 7 bases are a match to TRBD1. The V and J ends lost 0 bases and 6 bases, in that order; junction bases with no gene match: 0. The CDR3 has 13 amino acids. Germline V gene lookup returns CDR1 SGHRS and CDR2 YFSETQ.

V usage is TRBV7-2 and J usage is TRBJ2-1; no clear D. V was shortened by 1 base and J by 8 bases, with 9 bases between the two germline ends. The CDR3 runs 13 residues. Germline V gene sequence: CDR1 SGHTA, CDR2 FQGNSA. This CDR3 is CASSLVQIHEQFF. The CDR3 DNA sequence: TGTGCCAGCAGCTTAGTACAGATACATGAGCAGTTCTTC.

The DNA for the CDR3 is TGTGCCAGCAGCTTAGATGGCCCGGGACAGGGTTTCTCTGGAAACACCATATATTTT. Amino acids: CASSLDGPGQGFSGNTIYF. This chain uses TRBV7-9 with TRBJ1-3; TRBD1 aligns across 9 bases. In germline, CDR1 is SEHNR, CDR2 FQNEAQ (reference sequence). The CDR3 spans 19 residues. Trimming took 1 base from V and 0 from J; bases not matched to a gene: 10.

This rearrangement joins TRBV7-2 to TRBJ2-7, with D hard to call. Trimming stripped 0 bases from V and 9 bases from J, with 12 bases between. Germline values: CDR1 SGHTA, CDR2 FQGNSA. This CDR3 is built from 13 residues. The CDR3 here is CASSLASRPPQYF. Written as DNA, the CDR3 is TGTGCCAGCAGCTTAGCCTCTAGACCACCGCAGTACTTC.

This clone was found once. The CDR3 reads CASSQDGRGGRDEQFF. In nucleotides, the CDR3 is TGCGCCAGCAGCCAAGATGGGCGGGGGGGCCGGGATGAGCAGTTCTTC. V and J are TRBV4-3 and TRBJ2-1; 9 bases agree with TRBD2. Germline values: CDR1 LGHNA, CDR2 YSLEER. The CDR3 has 16 amino acids. The V segment lost 0 bases and the J segment 8 bases; nucleotides outside the gene matches: 8.

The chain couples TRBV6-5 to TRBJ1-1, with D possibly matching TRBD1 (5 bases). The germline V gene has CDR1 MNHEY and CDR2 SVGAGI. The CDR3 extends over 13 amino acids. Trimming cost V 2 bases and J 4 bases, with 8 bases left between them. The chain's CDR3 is CASSYRGGTEAFF. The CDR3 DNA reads TGTGCCAGCAGTTACAGGGGAGGCACTGAAGCTTTCTTT.

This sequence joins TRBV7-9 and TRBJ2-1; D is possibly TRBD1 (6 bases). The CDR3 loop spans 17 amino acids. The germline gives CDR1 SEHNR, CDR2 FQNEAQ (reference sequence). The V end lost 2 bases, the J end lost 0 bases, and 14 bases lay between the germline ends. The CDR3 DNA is TGTGCCAGCAGCTTAAGGGCAGGGGAAAGCTCCTACAATGAGCAGTTCTTC. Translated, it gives CASSLRAGESSYNEQFF.

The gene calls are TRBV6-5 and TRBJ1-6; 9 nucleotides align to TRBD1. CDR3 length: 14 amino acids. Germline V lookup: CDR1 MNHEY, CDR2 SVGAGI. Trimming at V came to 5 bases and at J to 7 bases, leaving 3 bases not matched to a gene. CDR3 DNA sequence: TGTGCCAGCAGTCTCGGACAGGGGAATTCACCCCTCCACTTT. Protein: CASSLGQGNSPLHF.

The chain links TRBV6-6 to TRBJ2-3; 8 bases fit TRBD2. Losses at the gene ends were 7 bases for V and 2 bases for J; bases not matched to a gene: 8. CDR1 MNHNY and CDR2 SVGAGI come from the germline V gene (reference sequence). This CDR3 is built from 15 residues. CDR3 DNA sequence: TGTGCCAGCACGTCCCTAGCGGGCAACACAGATACGCAGTATTTT. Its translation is CASTSLAGNTDTQYF.

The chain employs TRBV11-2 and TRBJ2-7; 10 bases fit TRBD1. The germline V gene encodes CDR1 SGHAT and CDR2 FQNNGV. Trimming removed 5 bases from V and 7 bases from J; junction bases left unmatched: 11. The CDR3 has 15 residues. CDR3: CASSPRQGAEREQYF. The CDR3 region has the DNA TGTGCCAGCAGCCCGCGACAGGGGGCGGAGAGGGAGCAGTACTTC.